These 5 T cell receptor beta chains share one sample of origin, sequenced in a study of OX40 agonist ivuxolimab in advanced cancers. Data came from immunoSEQ multiplex PCR; TCRdb stores just in-frame clones and leaves some out. In the table there are about 63,000 clones, approximately 89% of which are singletons. This material consisted of CD4+ or CD8+ T cells sorted from blood, taken in a trial of the OX40 agonist ivuxolimab. These receptors all stem from an adult with an advanced solid tumor such as melanoma, head and neck, liver or kidney cancer.

The chain combines TRBV4-1 with TRBJ2-7; tentatively, D is TRBD1 (5 bases). The V end lost 0 bases, the J end lost 7 bases, and 13 bases lay between the germline ends. CDR1 is MGHRA and CDR2 is YSYEKL in the germline V gene. The CDR3 runs 14 residues. DNA of the CDR3: TGCGCCAGCAGCCAAGAGGGCCAGGGTGGAGAGCAGTACTTC. Its translation is CASSQEGQGGEQYF.

The chain links TRBV2 to TRBJ2-3; D unresolved. Looked up from germline, CDR1 is SNHLY and CDR2 is FYNNEI. Trimming left V 4 bases short and J 3 bases short, with 14 bases between. This CDR3 spans 15 amino acids. The CDR3 here is CASSGSIWPTDTQYF. As DNA, the CDR3 is TGTGCCAGCAGTGGGAGTATTTGGCCGACAGATACGCAGTATTTT.

This clone was counted once. This sequence joins TRBV9 and TRBJ2-7, with D uncertain. The V end lost 3 bases, the J end lost 4 bases, and 11 bases lay between the germline ends. There are 13 residues in the CDR3. Germline CDR1 and CDR2: SGDLS and YYNGEE. CDR3: CASSGPPRYEQYF. The CDR3 DNA is TGTGCCAGCAGCGGGCCCCCCCGATACGAGCAGTACTTC.

The chain joins TRBV7-9 to TRBJ1-2; TRBD1 matches at 10 bases. This CDR3 region has 14 residues. The germline V gene has CDR1 SEHNR and CDR2 FQNEAQ (reference sequence). Germline trimming cut 4 bases from V and 6 bases from J; bases unmatched to any gene: 5. The CDR3 spells CASSSGTGANGYTF. The CDR3 DNA is TGTGCCAGCAGCTCCGGGACAGGGGCTAATGGCTACACCTTC.

This chain connects TRBV7-9 to TRBJ1-3, with a tentative D call TRBD1 (5 bases). V lost 3 bases and J 3 bases, leaving 9 bases between the germline ends. The germline CDR1 and CDR2 sequences are SEHNR and FQNEAQ (reference sequence). This CDR3 is built from 14 residues. CDR3 sequence: CASSLPGDGNTIYF. In DNA form, the CDR3 reads TGTGCCAGCAGCTTGCCGGGGGATGGAAACACCATATATTTT.